This T cell receptor beta chain emerged from a study of beta chain features in type 1 diabetes. Study conclusions and caveats: For TCRB rearrangement, an influence of HLA type remained unresolved here.

With respect to this clone: What it recognizes is unknown. The junction shows a germline mismatch at one end, possibly a read error.

The CDR3 runs 12 residues. CDR1 and CDR2 from the germline V gene are SGHTA and FQGNSA. Sequencing targeted expressed TCRB transcripts, as all isolated RNA had been reverse transcribed. Repertoires were generated with immunoSEQ multiplex PCR, while TCRdb's copy carries only in-frame clones and drops some. This sample has under 950,000 clones, with about a sixth found just once. V usage is TRBV7-2 and J usage is TRBJ2-7, with no clear D. Sequences were obtained from naive CD4+ T cells from blood. This sequence was found in a woman aged 18-29 years in good health. The CDR3 bases are TGTGCCAGCAGCCGTTTGGACGGCGAGCGGTACTTC. Its protein is CASSRLDGERYF.